The clone carrying this T cell receptor (beta chain) was observed a handful of times. This record comes from a study of blood T cell repertoires in COVID-19. The table came from immunoSEQ multiplex PCR; TCRdb's copy has only in-frame clones and leaves some out. Found here are a few hundred thousand clones, roughly 90% of them singletons; the top ten hold 0.75% to 0.9%. Per the germline V gene, CDR1 is GTSNPN and CDR2 is SVGIG (reference sequence). The CDR3 length is 14 residues. With 0 bases removed from V and 9 bases from J, the gap between germline ends came to 12 bases. The receptor was derived from a man younger than 40 with acute or convalescent COVID-19. Sequences were obtained from peripheral blood. The gene calls are TRBV30 and TRBJ1-6; TRBD1 might be the D (6 bases). The CDR3 loop reads CAWSVGQGSSPLHF. For the CDR3, the DNA is TGTGCCTGGAGTGTCGGGCAGGGGAGTTCACCCCTCCACTTT.